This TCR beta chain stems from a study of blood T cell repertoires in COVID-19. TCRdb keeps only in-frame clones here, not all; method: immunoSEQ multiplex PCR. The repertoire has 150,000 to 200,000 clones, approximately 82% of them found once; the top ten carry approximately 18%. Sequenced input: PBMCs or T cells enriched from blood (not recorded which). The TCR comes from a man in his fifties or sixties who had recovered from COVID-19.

The CDR3 DNA follows: TGTGCCAGCAGGGACAGGGTGAACACTGAAGCTTTCTTT. The encoded protein is CASRDRVNTEAFF. The chain combines TRBV7-9 with TRBJ1-1; 8 nucleotides line up with TRBD1. V shed 6 bases and J 0 bases; nucleotides not matched to a gene: 0. From germline, CDR1 is SEHNR and CDR2 FQNEAQ (reference sequence). CDR3 length: 13 residues. The complete variable domain, with remaining parts taken from reference TRBV7-9 and TRBJ1-1, reads DTGVSQNPRHKITKRGQNVTFRCDPISEHNRLYWYRQTLGQGPEFLTYFQNEAQLEKSRLLSDRFSAERPKGSFSTLEIQRTEQGDSAMYLCASRDRVNTEAFFGQGTRLTVV.